Included here is one T cell receptor (beta chain) sequence, with context. No antigen is known for it. Sequencing used immunoSEQ v3. Each library reached 2.1 million or so read pairs, or roughly 5-6.5 million at deep level. Sequencing was performed with immunoSEQ multiplex PCR; in TCRdb, only in-frame clones are kept and a portion is missing. The sample lists around 100,000 clones, about 71% occurring once. These data are taken from a study of TIL therapy for anti-PD-1-resistant metastatic lung cancer. As for the study in general: Tumors had a median PD-L1 proportion score of around 6%. A few tumors were EGFR-mutant and two were ALK-rearranged. Findings and caveats of the study: TIL cultures after expansion showed higher clonality and lower diversity than baseline tumor (median about 6% vs 30%).

Germline V gene data show CDR1 as SGHDT and CDR2 as YYEEEE. Trimming removed 4 bases at V and 2 bases at J, with 13 bases between. There are 14 residues in the CDR3. Time point in this sample: pre-treatment sample, taken before nivolumab and TIL therapy. The tumor samples were excised metastases, mostly pleural nodules or supraclavicular lymph nodes. This TCR came from a person between 25 and 80 years old with non-small cell lung cancer. This chain connects TRBV5-6 to TRBJ2-7; D is uncertain. The sample was tumor tissue, taken at baseline. CDR3 nucleotides: TGTGCCAGCAGCGGAAGAGGACGGGCCTACGAGCAGTACTTC. This encodes CASSGRGRAYEQYF. Full variable domain (remainder filled in from reference TRBV5-6 and TRBJ2-7): DAGVTQSPTHLIKTRGQQVTLRCSPKSGHDTVSWYQQALGQGPQFIFQYYEEEERQRGNFPDRFSGHQFPNYSSELNVNALLLGDSALYLCASSGRGRAYEQYFGPGTRLTVT.